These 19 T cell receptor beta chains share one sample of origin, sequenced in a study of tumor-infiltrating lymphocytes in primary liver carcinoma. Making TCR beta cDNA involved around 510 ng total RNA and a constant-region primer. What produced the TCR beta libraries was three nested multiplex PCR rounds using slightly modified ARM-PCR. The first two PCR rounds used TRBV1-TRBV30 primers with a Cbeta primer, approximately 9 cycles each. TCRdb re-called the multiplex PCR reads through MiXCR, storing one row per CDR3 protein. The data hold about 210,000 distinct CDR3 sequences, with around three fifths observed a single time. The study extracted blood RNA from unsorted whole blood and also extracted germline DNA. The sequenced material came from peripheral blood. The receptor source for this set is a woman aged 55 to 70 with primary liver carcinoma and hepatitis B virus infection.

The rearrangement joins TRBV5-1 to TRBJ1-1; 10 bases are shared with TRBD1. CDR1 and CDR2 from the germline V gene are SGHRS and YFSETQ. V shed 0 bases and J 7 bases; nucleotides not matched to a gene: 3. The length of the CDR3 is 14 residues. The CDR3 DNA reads TGCGCCAGCAGCTTGGGACAGGGGGCCATTGAAGCTTTCTTT. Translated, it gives CASSLGQGAIEAFF.

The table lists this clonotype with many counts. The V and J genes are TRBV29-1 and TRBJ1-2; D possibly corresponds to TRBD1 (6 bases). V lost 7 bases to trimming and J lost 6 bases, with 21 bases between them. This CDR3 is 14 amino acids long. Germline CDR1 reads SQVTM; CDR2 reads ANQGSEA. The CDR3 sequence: CSDLRDTLPHGYTF. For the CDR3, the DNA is TGCAGCGACCTCCGGGACACATTACCCCATGGCTACACCTTC.

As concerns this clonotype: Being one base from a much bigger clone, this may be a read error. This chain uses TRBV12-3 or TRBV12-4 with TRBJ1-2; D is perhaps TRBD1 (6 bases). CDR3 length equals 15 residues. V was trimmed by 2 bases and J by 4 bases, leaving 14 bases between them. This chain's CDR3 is CASSLIHGGGYGYTF. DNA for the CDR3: TGTGCCAGCAGTTTAATCCATGGAGGGGGCTATGGCTACACCTTC.

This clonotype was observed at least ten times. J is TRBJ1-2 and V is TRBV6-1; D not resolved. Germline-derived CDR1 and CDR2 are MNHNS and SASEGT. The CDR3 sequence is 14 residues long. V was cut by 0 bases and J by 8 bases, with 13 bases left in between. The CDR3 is CASSEAQRAGGYTF. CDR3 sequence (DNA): TGTGCCAGCAGTGAAGCGCAAAGGGCCGGCGGCTACACCTTC.

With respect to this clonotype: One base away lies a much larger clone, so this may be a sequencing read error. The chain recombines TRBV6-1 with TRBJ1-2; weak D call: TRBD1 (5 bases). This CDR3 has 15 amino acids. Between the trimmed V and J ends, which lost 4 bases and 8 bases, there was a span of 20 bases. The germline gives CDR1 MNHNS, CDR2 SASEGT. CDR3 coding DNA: TGTGCCAGCAGTGCGGACAAGGTATCGATCGGCGGCTACACCTTC. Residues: CASSADKVSIGGYTF.

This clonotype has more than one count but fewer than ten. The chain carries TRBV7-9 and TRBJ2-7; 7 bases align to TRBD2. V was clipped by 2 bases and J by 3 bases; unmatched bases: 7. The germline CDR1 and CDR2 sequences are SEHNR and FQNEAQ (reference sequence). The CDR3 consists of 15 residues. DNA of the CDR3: TGTGCCAGCAGCTTACCGGGAGGAGGGCACTACGAGCAGTACTTC. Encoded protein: CASSLPGGGHYEQYF. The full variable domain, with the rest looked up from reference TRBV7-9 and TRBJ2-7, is DTGVSQNPRHKITKRGQNVTFRCDPISEHNRLYWYRQTLGQGPEFLTYFQNEAQLEKSRLLSDRFSAERPKGSFSTLEIQRTEQGDSAMYLCASSLPGGGHYEQYFGPGTRLTVT.

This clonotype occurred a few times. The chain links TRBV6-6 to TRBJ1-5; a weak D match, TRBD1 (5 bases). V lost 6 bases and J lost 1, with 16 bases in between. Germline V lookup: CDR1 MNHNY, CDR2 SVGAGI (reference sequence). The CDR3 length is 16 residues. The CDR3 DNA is TGTGCCAGCAGAGGACCGGGACTTAAAAGCAATCAGCCCCAGCATTTT. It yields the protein CASRGPGLKSNQPQHF.

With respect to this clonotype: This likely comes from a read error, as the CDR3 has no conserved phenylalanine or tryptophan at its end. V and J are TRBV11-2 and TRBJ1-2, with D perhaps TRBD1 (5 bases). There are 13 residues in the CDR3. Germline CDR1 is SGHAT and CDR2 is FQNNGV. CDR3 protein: CASCSGTEYDYTI. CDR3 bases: TGTGCCAGCTGTTCCGGGACGGAATATGACTACACCATC.

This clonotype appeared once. The CDR3 region is CANNDRANVLTF. The CDR3 DNA reads as TGTGCCAACAACGACAGGGCCAACGTCCTGACTTTC. The chain is built from TRBV28 and TRBJ2-6; D unclear. The CDR3 is 12 residues long. Trimming stripped 10 bases from V and 5 bases from J, with 9 bases between. Germline CDR1 and CDR2: MDHEN and SYDVKM.

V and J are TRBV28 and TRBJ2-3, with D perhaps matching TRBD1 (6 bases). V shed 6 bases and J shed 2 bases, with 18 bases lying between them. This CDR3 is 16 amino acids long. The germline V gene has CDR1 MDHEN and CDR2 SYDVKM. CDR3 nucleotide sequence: TGTGCCAGCAGACCCCTTCTAAACAGGGACACAGATACGCAGTATTTT. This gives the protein CASRPLLNRDTDTQYF. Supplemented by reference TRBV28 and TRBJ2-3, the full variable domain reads DVKVTQSSRYLVKRTGEKVFLECVQDMDHENMFWYRQDPGLGLRLIYFSYDVKMKEKGDIPEGYSVSREKKERFSLILESASTNQTSMYLCASRPLLNRDTDTQYFGPGTRLTVL.

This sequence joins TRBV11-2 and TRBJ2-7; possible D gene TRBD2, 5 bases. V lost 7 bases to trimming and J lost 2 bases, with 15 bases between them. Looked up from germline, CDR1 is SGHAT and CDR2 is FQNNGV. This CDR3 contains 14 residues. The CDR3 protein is CASTLSERPYEQYF. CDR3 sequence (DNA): TGTGCCAGCACTTTAAGCGAGCGGCCCTACGAGCAGTACTTC.

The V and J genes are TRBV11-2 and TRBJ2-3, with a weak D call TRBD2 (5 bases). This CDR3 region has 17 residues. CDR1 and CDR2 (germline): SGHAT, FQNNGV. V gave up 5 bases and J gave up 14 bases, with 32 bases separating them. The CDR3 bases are TGTGCCAGCAGCCCTAAATCCGGGCCTTCTCATGGAGGAACGTGGTATTTT. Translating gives CASSPKSGPSHGGTWYF. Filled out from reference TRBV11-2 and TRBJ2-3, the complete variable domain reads EAGVAQSPRYKIIEKRQSVAFWCNPISGHATLYWYQQILGQGPKLLIQFQNNGVVDDSQLPKDRFSAERLKGVDSTLKIQPAKLEDSAVYLCASSPKSGPSHGGTWYFGPGTRLTVL.

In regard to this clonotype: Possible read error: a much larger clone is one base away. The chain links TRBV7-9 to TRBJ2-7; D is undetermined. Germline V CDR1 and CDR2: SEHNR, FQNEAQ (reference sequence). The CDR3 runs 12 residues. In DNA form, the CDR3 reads TGTCCCAGCAGCTTGAGTGGATCTGGGCAGTACTTC. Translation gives CPSSLSGSGQYF. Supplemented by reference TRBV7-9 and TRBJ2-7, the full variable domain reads DTGVSQNPRHKITKRGQNVTFRCDPISEHNRLYWYRQTLGQGPEFLTYFQNEAQLEKSRLLSDRFSAERPKGSFSTLEIQRTEQGDSAMYLCPSSLSGSGQYFGPGTRLTVT.

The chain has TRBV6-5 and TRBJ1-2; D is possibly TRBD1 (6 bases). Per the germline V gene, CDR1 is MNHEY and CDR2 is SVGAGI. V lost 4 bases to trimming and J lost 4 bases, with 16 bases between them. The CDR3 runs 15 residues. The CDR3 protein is CASSSMITGSYGYTF. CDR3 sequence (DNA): TGTGCCAGCAGTTCCATGATTACAGGGAGCTATGGCTACACCTTC.

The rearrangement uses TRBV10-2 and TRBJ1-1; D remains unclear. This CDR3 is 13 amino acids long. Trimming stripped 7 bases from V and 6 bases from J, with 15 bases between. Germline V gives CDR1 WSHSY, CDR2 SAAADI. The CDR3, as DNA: TGCGCCAGCATGCGGGGTGGCTGGGCTGAAGCTTTCTTT. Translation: CASMRGGWAEAFF.

Written as DNA, the CDR3 is TGTGCCATCAGTGAAACGGGGAAGACCCAGTACTTC. Its translation: CAISETGKTQYF. The chain is built from TRBV10-3 and TRBJ2-5, with D maybe TRBD2 (5 bases). Per germline, CDR1 ENHRY and CDR2 SYGVKD. CDR3 length equals 12 residues. V was pared by 3 bases and J by 6 bases, with 8 bases between.

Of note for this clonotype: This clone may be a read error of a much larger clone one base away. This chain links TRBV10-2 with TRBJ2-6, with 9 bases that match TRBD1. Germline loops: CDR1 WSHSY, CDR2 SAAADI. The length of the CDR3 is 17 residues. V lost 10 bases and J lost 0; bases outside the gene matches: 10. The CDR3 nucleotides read TGCGCCAACGTGGCGGACAGGGGAGGCTCTGGGGCCAACGTCCTGACTTTC. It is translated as CANVADRGGSGANVLTF.

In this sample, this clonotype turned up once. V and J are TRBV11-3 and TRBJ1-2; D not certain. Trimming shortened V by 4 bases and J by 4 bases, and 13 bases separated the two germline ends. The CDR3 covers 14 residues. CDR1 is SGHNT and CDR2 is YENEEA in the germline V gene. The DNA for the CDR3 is TGTGCCAGCAGCTCGGGTCCAGCTACCTATGGCTACACCTTC. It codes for CASSSGPATYGYTF.

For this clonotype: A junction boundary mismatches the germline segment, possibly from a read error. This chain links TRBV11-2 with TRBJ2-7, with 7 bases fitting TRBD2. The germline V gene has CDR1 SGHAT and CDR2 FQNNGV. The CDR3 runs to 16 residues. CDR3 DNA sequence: TGTGTCAGCAGCTTAGTGGTGGGGGGGGTCCGCTACGGGCAGTACTTC. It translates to CVSSLVVGGVRYGQYF. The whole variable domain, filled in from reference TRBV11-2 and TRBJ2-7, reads EAGVAQSPRYKIIEKRQSVAFWCNPISGHATLYWYQQILGQGPKLLIQFQNNGVVDDSQLPKDRFSAERLKGVDSTLKIQPAKLEDSAVYLCVSSLVVGGVRYGQYFGPGTRLTVT.